A single sample gave rise to the 8 T cell receptor beta chains below, sequenced in a study of T cells in Graves' hyperthyroidism and ophthalmopathy. RNA transcripts were the template for amplifying TCR beta CDR3 regions. The HTBI primer set drove a first-round RT-PCR of the TCR CDR3. Using its own MiXCR run on the multiplex PCR reads, TCRdb lists one record per CDR3 protein. The table records more than 650,000 distinct CDR3 sequences, 11% to 15% of them present only once. Sequencing used blood. The receptors come from a woman younger than 30 with Graves' hyperthyroidism.

Ten or more counts support this clonotype. The V call is TRBV7-6, the J call TRBJ2-7, with TRBD1 identical over 11 bases. Per germline, CDR1 SGHVS and CDR2 FNYEAQ. The CDR3 contains 17 residues. The V gene end was trimmed by 5 bases and the J gene end by 5 bases; junction bases not matched to a gene: 14. The CDR3 loop is CASSPGQGAWSVHEQYF. CDR3 DNA: TGTGCCAGCAGCCCCGGACAGGGGGCATGGTCGGTCCACGAGCAGTACTTC.

V is TRBV7-2 and J is TRBJ2-2; no firm D call. Germline lookup yields CDR1 SGHTA and CDR2 FQGNSA. V was shortened by 3 bases and J by 7 bases, with 6 bases between the two germline ends. The CDR3 is 12 amino acids. CDR3 in amino acids: CASSFLFGELFF. For the CDR3, the DNA is TGTGCCAGCAGCTTTTTGTTCGGGGAGCTGTTTTTT.

The rearrangement links TRBV6-1 to TRBJ1-4, with D hard to call. V gave up 5 bases and J gave up 3 bases, with 10 bases separating them. Germline CDR1 MNHNS, CDR2 SASEGT. The CDR3 length is 14 residues. CDR3 sequence reads: CASSSAWANEKLFF. The CDR3 nucleotides read TGTGCCAGCAGTTCTGCCTGGGCTAATGAAAAACTGTTTTTT.

This clonotype was detected a few times. V is TRBV24-1 and J is TRBJ2-3, with TRBD2 matching 9 bases. Germline CDR1 is KGHDR and CDR2 is SFDVKD. The junction had 9 bases not matched to a gene; V was cut back by 4 bases and J by 2 bases. The CDR3 is 17 residues long. This CDR3 is CATSDVRLADNTDTQYF. CDR3 nucleotide sequence: TGTGCCACCAGTGACGTAAGACTAGCGGACAACACAGATACGCAGTATTTT.

Note on this clonotype: Likely a read error: the CDR3 ends without its conserved phenylalanine or tryptophan. The V and J genes are TRBV20-1 and TRBJ2-5, with D possibly matching TRBD1 (6 bases). The CDR3 covers 16 residues. Germline CDR1 is DFQATT and CDR2 is SNEGSKA (reference sequence). The V end was cut by 6 bases, the J end by 7 bases, with 27 bases between. CDR3 coding DNA: TGCAGTGCCCCGACCGGGTCTTTGGGGACATTGGGGACCCAGTACTCC. Its protein product is CSAPTGSLGTLGTQYS.

This clonotype was detected ten times or more. V gene TRBV3-1 combines with J gene TRBJ2-1; 8 bases agree with TRBD2. CDR1 and CDR2 (germline): LGHDT, YNNKEL (reference sequence). This CDR3 is built from 15 residues. J lost 10 bases, V lost 0 bases, and 8 bases had no gene match. Here the CDR3 DNA reads TGTGCCAGCAGCCAAGATCCCGGGAGGGGGTACGAGCAGTTCTTC. The encoded protein is CASSQDPGRGYEQFF.

The sample holds a few counts of this clonotype. The chain employs TRBV4-3 and TRBJ2-3; TRBD1 is a possible D gene (6 bases). The CDR3 is 17 amino acids. The germline V and J ends were trimmed by 1 base and 4 bases, with 18 bases remaining between them. CDR1 is LGHNA, CDR2 YSLEER, per germline. CDR3: CASSQAPGTPGPDTQYF. The CDR3 coding sequence is TGCGCCAGCAGCCAAGCCCCCGGGACACCCGGACCAGATACGCAGTATTTT.

This clonotype has a count of ten or more. The genes are TRBV3-1 and TRBJ1-1, with D unclear. There are 13 residues in the CDR3. Trimming stripped 0 bases from V and 7 bases from J, with 9 bases between. CDR1 is LGHDT and CDR2 is YNNKEL in the germline V gene (reference sequence). The CDR3 loop reads CASSQDLPGEAFF. The CDR3 DNA follows: TGTGCCAGCAGCCAAGATCTTCCGGGTGAAGCTTTCTTT.